This T cell receptor beta chain was identified in a study of identical twins (dated by TCRdb to the mid-2010s). Regarding the research as a whole: The study deep-sequenced TCR alpha and beta repertoires from monozygotic twins, unrelated adults of various ages and cord blood to test whether fetal clonotypes persist. To rule out contamination, replicate twin experiments were performed at different times with different library preparation protocols. The paper's findings and limits, for the study overall: In monozygotic twins, recombination models systematically underestimated out-of-frame TCR alpha sharing, but the models matched the sharing seen between unrelated individuals. Invariant T cells such as MAIT and iNKT could partly confound zero-insertion analyses, though diverse VJ usage argued against this for most clonotypes. Fewer insertions were carried by abundant cord blood beta clonotypes, a similar but weaker trend appeared in young adult naive repertoires, and no such trend appeared in memory repertoires. Because the same donors could not be followed over many years, the conclusions relied on cross-sectional statistical analysis. The excess sharing between twins in beta out-of-frame sequences was weaker because fewer shared sequences reduced the signal-to-noise ratio. Compared with coincidental sharing between unrelated individuals, out-of-frame TCR alpha sequences shared between twins showed an excess of sequences with low generation probability.

This clonotype has a handful of counts. Its antigen is not yet known. There are no base qualities to consult, and no much larger clone falls within one base. The germline V gene sets CDR1 to MNHEY and CDR2 to SVGEGT. The CDR3 holds 14 amino acids from the cysteine to the phenylalanine. The entry retains the CDR3 DNA only, 42 bases that are in frame from base 1. V ends up 2 bases short and J 6 bases short, with an unmatched junction base count of 3. Library preparation was by 5' RACE. Sequencer: Illumina HiSeq 2000. A universal primer binding site was introduced by template switching, and a unique molecular identifier was present in the final cDNA, enabling accurate counting of TCR cDNA molecules. Specific primers in the conserved constant-segment region were used to synthesize first-strand cDNA for TCR alpha and beta chains. To control for contamination, every cDNA library was double barcoded, receiving both a SMART-Mk sample barcode and Illumina barcodes. TruSeq adapter sequences and Illumina sample barcodes were added in two successive PCR steps. The TCR alpha and beta cDNA libraries were sequenced on the Illumina HiSeq platform using custom primers. For the original study's pipeline: MiGEC processed the raw reads to extract unique molecular identifiers, while MiXCR was used to determine the CDR3 positions. For each individual, recombination models were inferred using an EM algorithm with the repgenHMM and IGoR tools. The analysis of shared clonotypes was done with the tcR package in R, with sharing normalized by the product of cloneset sizes. To study raw recombination free of thymic and clonal selection effects, out-of-frame nonproductive sequences were analyzed. TCRdb took the public reads, trimmed them with fastp at Q25, ran MiXCR for clone calling and kept in-frame beta chains. CDR3 protein duplicates are merged, each entry listing the most common genes and DNA. None of the V and J calls come from the authors' own analysis; TCRdb made them. The sample table holds around 690,000 distinct CDR3 sequences, of which about 20% were seen once. The ten largest clones take up more than 4% of the sample.

Every donor in the study was a healthy Caucasian. Three pairs of female monozygotic twins, all aged 18 to 29 years, made up the twin cohort. RNA for TCR libraries was isolated from peripheral blood mononuclear cells. Another study also made use of these data, one on T cells expressing NK-cell markers. As that second study puts it: Eight or nine donors provided sorted CD3+CD56+NKG2C+, CD3+CD56+NKG2C- and CD3+CD56-NKG2C+ T-cell subsets, whose TCR beta-chain repertoires were profiled. Of the eight sequenced donors, seven were found to be HCMV-seropositive and one was found to be HCMV-seronegative. In several experiments an anti-gammadeltaTCR antibody was added to restrict sorting to alphabetaTCR-expressing T cells. In six donors, the dominant CD3+CD56+NKG2C+ clonotypes were among the top 10 CD8+ clonotypes and accounted for roughly 1.0-7.5% of CD8+ T cells. Those dominant clonotypes were again the most abundant among CD3+CD56-NKG2C+ cells in four donors, at roughly 25-60.1%. Whether the expanded NKG2C-expressing T cell clones were specific for HCMV antigens remained unclear. All eight donors whose samples were sequenced were randomly selected healthy volunteers, three of them men and five women. HCMV serostatus was determined by detecting HCMV-specific IgG in serum with a commercial ELISA kit. For roughly 6 donors, bulk peripheral blood T-cell repertoires were additionally sequenced from unsorted PBMC. Reads were demultiplexed and grouped by UMI with MIGEC, and clonotypes were assembled and quantified with MiTCR. To remove erroneous sequences, TCR cDNA sequences were retained only when supported by two or more reads. The tcR package was used for downstream repertoire analysis, with clonotypes matched between fractions based on CDR3 nucleotide sequence plus V segment. VDJmatch was used to annotate antigen specificity against VDJdb, with one amino acid substitution in CDR3 allowed.

Recombination linked TRBV6-2 or TRBV6-3 to TRBJ1-5; the central 8 bases match TRBD1. The TCR comes from a woman under 30 in good health. The sequencing sample was made of PBMCs. The CDR3 is CASSYPGGLQPQHF. The DNA sequence is as follows: TGTGCCAGCAGTTACCCAGGGGGCCTTCAGCCCCAGCATTTT.